Listed below are T cell receptor beta chains from one sample, sequenced in a study of T cells expressing NK-cell markers. From its re-call of the 5' RACE reads, TCRdb lists each CDR3 protein once, without DNA. This listing includes some 300,000 distinct CDR3 sequences. Sequencing used blood T cells: a sorted CD56 or NKG2C T cell subset, CD4+ or CD8+ T cells, or bulk PBMC T cells (not recorded which). The receptors come from a man between 18 and 35 years old in good health. The CDR3 runs from the conserved cysteine through the conserved F or W.

length	V	J	CDR3
16	TRBV20-1	TRBJ2-2	CSARDQLAGGSGELFF
15	TRBV18	TRBJ2-3	CASSPQGGWTDTQYF
15	TRBV6-5	TRBJ2-5	CASSYPNREGETQYF
16	TRBV5-1	TRBJ2-7	CASSLGGMFRSREQYF
12	TRBV29-1	TRBJ2-3	CSGQGVSDTQYF
13	TRBV12-3/TRBV12-4	TRBJ1-2	CASSLATGVGYTF
14	TRBV10-3	TRBJ1-1	CAISVTGSDTEAFF
14	TRBV29-1	TRBJ1-3	CSVVQGAPGNTIYF
15	TRBV6-1	TRBJ2-7	CASRIQGRDSYEQYF
18	TRBV4-1	TRBJ2-6	CASSQPTEIRTGANVLTF
11	TRBV28	TRBJ2-3	CASGEGYTQYF
12	TRBV29-1	TRBJ1-2	CSVELSNYGYTF
15	TRBV5-1	TRBJ2-1	CASTYTGGAGNEQFF
15	TRBV20-1	TRBJ2-3	CSANPSGTPTDTQYF
17	TRBV28	TRBJ2-5	CASSLSAGTGGAGTQYF
15	TRBV20-1	TRBJ2-2	CSARTQLPNTGELFF
20	TRBV11-2	TRBJ2-3	CASSLVPGTSGRRGTDTQYF
14	TRBV12-3/TRBV12-4	TRBJ2-1	CASRIGLIYNEQFF
14	TRBV29-1	TRBJ2-5	CSVDLAGVGETQYF
12	TRBV27	TRBJ1-1	CASKDDRDEAFF
16	TRBV12-3/TRBV12-4	TRBJ2-3	CASSGGREALADTQYF
16	TRBV15	TRBJ2-7	CATSRDLLAGPYEQYF
13	TRBV29-1	TRBJ2-1	CSVGGGRDNEQFF